This T cell receptor (beta chain) was profiled in a study of shared clonotypes between healthy human individuals. Original processing methods: ImmunoSEQ sequences covered only the junction and lacked quality scores; filtering therefore differed. Measured with immunoSEQ multiplex PCR; TCRdb has only the in-frame clones, and not every one. V, J and clone size are those of that table, while D and trimming were read from the DNA. The table shows 2.5 million or so clones, with approximately 90% occurring only once. The germline CDR1 and CDR2 sequences are SGHRS and YFSETQ. The length of the CDR3 is 14 residues. J was trimmed by 12 bases and V by 4 bases; bases with no gene match: 13.

The rearrangement joins TRBV5-1 to TRBJ2-1; 7 bases match TRBD2. The sequence was collected from a man younger than 30 in good health. Sequenced material: naive CD4+ T cells sorted from blood. Subset noted: CD45RA+ positively selected. The CDR3 sequence is CASSPNLAEVLQFF. DNA for the CDR3: TGCGCCAGCAGCCCCAACCTAGCGGAGGTCTTGCAGTTCTTC.